This entry concerns a single TCR beta chain. Antigen unknown. The entry originates in a study of shared clonotypes between healthy human individuals. Only CD45RO-negative cells positively selected for CCR7 counted as naive CD8 cells, so terminally differentiated effector memory CD45RA+ cells were excluded. Only Caucasian adults living in Nashville, Tennessee served as donors. The CDR3 is 14 amino acids. V lost 5 bases and J 7 bases, leaving 14 bases between the germline ends. Germline-derived CDR1 and CDR2 are SGHTA and FQGTGA. TCRdb's table, derived via immunoSEQ multiplex PCR, lists solely in-frame clones and lacks some. The sample shows roughly 770,000 clones, 90% to 98% of them seen only once. Whole-study findings and limits: Several donors held about 5% of naive CD4 clonotypes in common. The study found lower generation probabilities in non-shared clonotypes than in those shared by all four donors. Clonotype sharing among donors likely depends on sequencing depth.

The sequenced sample was naive CD8+ T cells sorted from blood. The receptor's source is a man between 25 and 39 years old in good health. The chain uses TRBV7-3 and TRBJ2-2; D is unresolved. This CDR3 reads CASSPWTRGGELFF. Here the CDR3 DNA reads TGTGCCAGCAGCCCGTGGACCCGCGGCGGGGAGCTGTTTTTT.